The clone carrying this T cell receptor (beta chain) was seen once. Per the original methods: Amplification of reference gene primers was used by the study to estimate nucleated cell counts. Here immunoSEQ multiplex PCR was the method, and the copy in TCRdb shows in-frame clones only, minus some. D and trimming come from the DNA, and the V and J calls and clone size come from that table. The sample lists more than 200,000 clones; about 88% were seen once. The sample is drawn from a study of blood T cell repertoires in COVID-19. On the study more broadly: Samples taken during acute and convalescent COVID-19 were collected in the United States, Italy and Spain. T cells, B-cell-depleted T cells, or PBMCs provided the cDNA or gDNA that served as material.

Germline-derived CDR1 and CDR2 are SGHNT and YYREEE (reference sequence). V shed 5 bases, J shed 1 base, and the junction held 4 bases outside the gene matches. This CDR3 has 14 residues. The chain combines TRBV5-4 with TRBJ2-3; 7 bases are shared with TRBD1. The specimen sequenced was peripheral blood. The clonotype was recovered from a man aged 70 or older with acute or convalescent COVID-19. CDR3 loop: CASRPDRRTDTQYF. CDR3 DNA sequence: TGTGCCAGCAGACCGGACAGGCGCACAGATACGCAGTATTTT.